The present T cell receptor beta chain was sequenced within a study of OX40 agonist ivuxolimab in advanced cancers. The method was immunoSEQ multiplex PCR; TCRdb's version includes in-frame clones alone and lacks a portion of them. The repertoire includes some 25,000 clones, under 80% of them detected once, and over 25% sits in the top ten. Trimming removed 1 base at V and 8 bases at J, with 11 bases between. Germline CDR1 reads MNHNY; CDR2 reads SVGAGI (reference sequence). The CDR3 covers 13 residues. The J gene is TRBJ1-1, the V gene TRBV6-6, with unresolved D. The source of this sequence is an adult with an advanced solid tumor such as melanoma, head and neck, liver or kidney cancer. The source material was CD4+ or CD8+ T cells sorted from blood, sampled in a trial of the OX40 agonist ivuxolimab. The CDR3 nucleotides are TGTGCCAGCAGTTACTTGACCCGGGAAGAAGCTTTCTTT. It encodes CASSYLTREEAFF.